The T cell receptor beta chain described here comes from a study of CD8+ T cells in alopecia areata. Note on this clone: The antigen is unknown.

Study-wide results and limits: Normal scalp showed lower clonality than lesional scalp, especially alopecia totalis/universalis. Because one nonresponder was included, the link of baseline CD8+ expansion to response is considered uncertain.

Reverse transcribed after extraction, RNA yielded cDNA as the sequencing template. The protocol was immunoSEQ multiplex PCR, while the TCRdb copy is restricted to in-frame clones and leaves out a portion. The table records 190,000 or so clones, under 60% of them present only once. Treatment described: oral pan-JAK inhibitor, 5-10 mg twice daily. The sequenced sample was CD8+ T cells sorted from blood, obtained at week 24, from a patient treated with tofacitinib. The clonotype originates from a human donor with alopecia areata.

Here the CDR3 reads CASSPRGQTDTQYF. The CDR3 DNA follows: TGTGCCAGCAGTCCAAGGGGGCAAACAGATACGCAGTATTTT. The chain uses TRBV27 and TRBJ2-3, with 7 bases identical to TRBD1. The trim removed 5 bases at V and 3 bases at J, leaving 5 bases unmatched. In germline, CDR1 is MNHEY, CDR2 SMNVEV (reference sequence). The CDR3 contains 14 residues.